What follows are 12 T cell receptor beta chains derived from one specimen sequenced in a study of OX40 agonist ivuxolimab in advanced cancers. Generated by immunoSEQ multiplex PCR, the TCRdb table keeps only in-frame clones and is missing some. This table holds about 90,000 clones, 91% found once. The sequencing here drew on CD4+ or CD8+ T cells sorted from blood, taken in a trial of the OX40 agonist ivuxolimab. The origin of the receptors is an adult with an advanced solid tumor such as melanoma, head and neck, liver or kidney cancer.

The chain recombines TRBV27 with TRBJ2-1; D is unclear. V dropped 3 bases and J dropped 5 bases, with 2 bases sitting between them. The CDR3 extends over 11 amino acids. Germline V gene sequence: CDR1 MNHEY, CDR2 SMNVEV (reference sequence). The DNA for the CDR3 is TGTGCCAGCAGTTTTCACAATGAGCAGTTCTTC. Translated: CASSFHNEQFF.

The rearrangement joins TRBV10-3 to TRBJ1-2, with 7 positions matching TRBD1. CDR1 ENHRY and CDR2 SYGVKD come from the germline V gene. This CDR3 comprises 15 residues. Losses at the gene ends were 8 bases for V and 0 bases for J; bases not matched to a gene: 9. For the CDR3, the DNA is TGTGCCATCCGCGGCGAGACAGGGACTAACTATGGCTACACCTTC. Its protein is CAIRGETGTNYGYTF.

The CDR3 region has the DNA TGTGCCAGCAGCTTGTATGACACCCCGGGTGGGGGCTACACCTTC. Protein sequence: CASSLYDTPGGGYTF. The chain links TRBV5-4 to TRBJ1-2; D gene uncertain. The CDR3 is 15 residues long. V was trimmed by 1 base and J by 8 bases, leaving 18 bases between them. CDR1 and CDR2 (germline): SGHNT, YYREEE (reference sequence). Based on the CDR3 plus reference TRBV5-4 and TRBJ1-2, the full variable domain is ETGVTQSPTHLIKTRGQQVTLRCSSQSGHNTVSWYQQALGQGPQFIFQYYREEENGRGNFPPRFSGLQFPNYSSELNVNALELDDSALYLCASSLYDTPGGGYTFGSGTRLTVV.

This chain uses TRBV10-2 with TRBJ1-4, with TRBD1 as a possible D gene (6 bases). The CDR3 totals 14 residues. The germline gives CDR1 WSHSY, CDR2 SAAADI. The V end was cut by 5 bases, the J end by 8 bases, with 15 bases between. CDR3 DNA sequence: TGCGCCAGCAGTACCGGACAGCAGCCAGAAAAACTGTTTTTT. Its translation: CASSTGQQPEKLFF.

Note on this clone: At one end, the junction sequence differs from germline, possibly due to a read error. The genes are TRBV18 and TRBJ1-3; 7 bases match TRBD1. The CDR3 loop spans 15 amino acids. Germline lookup yields CDR1 KGHSH and CDR2 LQKENI. In DNA form, the CDR3 reads TGTGCCAGCTCCCCACAGGGGTCCGCCGGAAACACCATATATTTT. The encoded protein is CASSPQGSAGNTIYF.

This chain connects TRBV18 to TRBJ2-1, with D perhaps matching TRBD1 (5 bases). Trimming pared 8 bases from V and 12 bases from J, leaving 20 bases between. Germline V gene sequence: CDR1 KGHSH, CDR2 LQKENI. CDR3 size: 13 residues. For the CDR3, the DNA is TGTGCCAGCCTGGTTACAGGCGCCGTTGGGCAGTTCTTC. This translates into CASLVTGAVGQFF.

CDR3 region: CASSTSGTGTHEQYF. DNA of the CDR3: TGTGCCAGCTCAACCTCCGGGACAGGGACCCACGAGCAGTACTTC. V usage is TRBV28 and J usage is TRBJ2-7; TRBD1 matches 9 bases. Germline V gene data show CDR1 as MDHEN and CDR2 as SYDVKM. Losses at the gene ends were 8 bases for V and 5 bases for J; bases not matched to a gene: 13. This CDR3 has 15 amino acids.

This clone was picked up one time. J is TRBJ2-3 and V is TRBV19, with 9 bases aligning to TRBD1. CDR1 and CDR2 (germline): LNHDA, SQIVND (reference sequence). V lost 9 bases and J lost 4; bases outside the gene matches: 14. The CDR3 has 16 amino acids. CDR3 in amino acids: CASRDPGQGRADTQYF. CDR3 nucleotide sequence: TGTGCCAGCCGGGATCCGGGACAGGGCAGGGCAGATACGCAGTATTTT.

This clone occurred once. This chain uses TRBV27 with TRBJ2-6; TRBD1 might be the D (5 bases). In germline, CDR1 is MNHEY, CDR2 SMNVEV (reference sequence). The CDR3 length is 15 residues. Trimming removed 5 bases from V and 4 bases from J, with 12 bases in between. The CDR3 reads CASSQGLPGANVLTF. CDR3 in DNA: TGTGCCAGCAGTCAGGGCCTCCCGGGGGCCAACGTCCTGACTTTC.

A remark on this clone: Distinct nucleotide sequences in the sample also encode this CDR3. This chain links TRBV30 with TRBJ1-4; D unresolved. The CDR3 loop spans 14 amino acids. V lost 0 bases and J lost 0, with 5 bases in between. Germline CDR1 and CDR2: GTSNPN and SVGIG (reference sequence). CDR3 amino acids: CAWSVGATNEKLFF. The CDR3 DNA is TGTGCCTGGAGTGTCGGCGCAACTAATGAAAAACTGTTTTTT.

The rearrangement links TRBV10-3 to TRBJ2-1; 9 bases are shared with TRBD1. In germline, CDR1 is ENHRY, CDR2 SYGVKD. The CDR3 is 13 residues long. After removal of 10 bases from V and 6 bases from J, the junction contained 7 bases not matched to a gene. For the CDR3, the DNA is TGTGCCACCCGGGACAGGGAATTCAATGAGCAGTTCTTC. It translates to CATRDREFNEQFF.

The V call is TRBV18, the J call TRBJ2-7; D assignment may be TRBD1 or TRBD2 (5 bases each). Germline CDR1 reads KGHSH; CDR2 reads LQKENI. Trimming took 3 bases from V and 2 from J, leaving 14 bases between them. The CDR3 contains 15 residues. This CDR3 reads CASSPSGTETYEQYF. CDR3 nucleotides: TGTGCCAGCTCACCTTCCGGGACGGAGACCTACGAGCAGTACTTC.